This T cell receptor (beta chain) derives from a study of blood T cell repertoires in COVID-19. Across the whole study: COVID-19 samples, acute and convalescent, were from the United States, Italy and Spain. Sample material is recorded as cDNA or gDNA derived from T cells, B-cell-depleted T cells, or PBMCs.

TCRdb's copy holds only in-frame clones and misses some; the assay was immunoSEQ multiplex PCR. The sample contains 200,000 or so clones, roughly 81% of which appear only once. Trimming removed 5 bases from V and 0 bases from J; junction bases left unmatched: 3. Germline-derived CDR1 and CDR2 are SGHNT and YENEEA. This CDR3 region has 14 residues. Seattle researchers signed up patients amid active infection and tracked them longitudinally. The rearrangement joins TRBV11-3 to TRBJ2-7, with 8 bases fitting TRBD2. The origin of this receptor is a woman of 80 years or more with COVID-19, enrolled during active disease. The sample was peripheral blood. The CDR3: CASSHGGDSYEQYF. In nucleotides, the CDR3 is TGTGCCAGCAGCCACGGGGGGGACTCCTACGAGCAGTACTTC.